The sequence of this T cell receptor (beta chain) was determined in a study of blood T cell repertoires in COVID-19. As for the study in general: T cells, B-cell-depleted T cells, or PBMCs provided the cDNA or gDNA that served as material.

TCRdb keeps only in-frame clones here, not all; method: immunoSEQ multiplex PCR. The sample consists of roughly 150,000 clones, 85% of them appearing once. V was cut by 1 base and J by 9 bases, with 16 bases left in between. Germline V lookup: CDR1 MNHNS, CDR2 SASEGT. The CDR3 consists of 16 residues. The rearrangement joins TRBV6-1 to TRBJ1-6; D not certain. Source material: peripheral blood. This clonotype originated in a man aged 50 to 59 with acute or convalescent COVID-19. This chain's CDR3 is CASSEGRAQEFSPLHF. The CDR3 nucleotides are TGTGCCAGCAGTGAAGGGAGGGCCCAAGAATTTTCACCCCTCCACTTT.